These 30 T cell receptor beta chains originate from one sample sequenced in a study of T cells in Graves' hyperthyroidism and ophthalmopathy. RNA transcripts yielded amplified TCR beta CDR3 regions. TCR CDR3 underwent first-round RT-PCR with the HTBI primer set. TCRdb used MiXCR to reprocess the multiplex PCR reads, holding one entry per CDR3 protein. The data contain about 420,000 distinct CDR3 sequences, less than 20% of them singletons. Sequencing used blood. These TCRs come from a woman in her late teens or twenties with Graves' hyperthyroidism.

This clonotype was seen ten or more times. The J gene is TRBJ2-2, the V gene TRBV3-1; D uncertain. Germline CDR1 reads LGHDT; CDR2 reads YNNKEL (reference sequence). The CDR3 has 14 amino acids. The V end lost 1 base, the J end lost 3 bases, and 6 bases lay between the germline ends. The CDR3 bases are TGTGCCAGCAGCCAAGCGGGTTACACCGGGGAGCTGTTTTTT. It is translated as CASSQAGYTGELFF.

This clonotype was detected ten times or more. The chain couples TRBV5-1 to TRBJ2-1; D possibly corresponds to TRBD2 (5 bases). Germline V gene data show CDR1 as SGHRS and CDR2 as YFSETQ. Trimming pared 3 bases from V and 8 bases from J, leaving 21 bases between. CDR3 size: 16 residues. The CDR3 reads CASSSRPGTATDEQFF. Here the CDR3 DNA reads TGCGCCAGCAGCTCACGGCCGGGAACCGCGACGGATGAGCAGTTCTTC.

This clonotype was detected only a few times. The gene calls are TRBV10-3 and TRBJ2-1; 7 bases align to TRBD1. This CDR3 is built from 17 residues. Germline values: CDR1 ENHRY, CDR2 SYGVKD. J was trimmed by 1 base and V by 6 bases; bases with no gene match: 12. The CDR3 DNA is TGTGCCATCAGGCAAGCCGGGACAGCGATATCCTACAATGAGCAGTTCTTC. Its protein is CAIRQAGTAISYNEQFF.

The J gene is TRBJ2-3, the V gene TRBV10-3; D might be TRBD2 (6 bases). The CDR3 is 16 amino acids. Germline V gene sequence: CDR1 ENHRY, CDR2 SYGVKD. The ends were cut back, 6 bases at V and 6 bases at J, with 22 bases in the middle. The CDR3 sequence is CAIRGVATGVSDTQYF. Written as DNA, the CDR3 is TGTGCCATCAGGGGAGTAGCTACGGGGGTCTCCGATACGCAGTATTTT.

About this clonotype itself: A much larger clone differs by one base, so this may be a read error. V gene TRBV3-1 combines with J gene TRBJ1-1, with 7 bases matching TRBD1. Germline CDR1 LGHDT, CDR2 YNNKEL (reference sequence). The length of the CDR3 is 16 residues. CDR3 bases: TGTGCCAGCAGCCAAAAACCTAGGGGGCCCGTCACTAAAGCTTTCTTT. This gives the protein CASSQKPRGPVTKAFF.

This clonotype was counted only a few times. The CDR3 nucleotides read TGTGCCAGCAGTGAGGACAGCTCTAATTCACCCCTCCACTTT. Protein sequence: CASSEDSSNSPLHF. This chain joins TRBV2 and TRBJ1-6, with D maybe TRBD1 (6 bases). V was trimmed by 3 bases and J by 6 bases, leaving 9 bases between them. Germline-derived CDR1 and CDR2 are SNHLY and FYNNEI. The CDR3 length is 14 residues.

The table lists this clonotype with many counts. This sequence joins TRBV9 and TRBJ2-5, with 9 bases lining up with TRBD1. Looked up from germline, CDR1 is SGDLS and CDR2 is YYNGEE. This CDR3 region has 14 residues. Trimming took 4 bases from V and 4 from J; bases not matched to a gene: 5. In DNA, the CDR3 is TGTGCCAGCAGCCCAGGACAGGGGAGAGAGACCCAGTACTTC. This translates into CASSPGQGRETQYF.

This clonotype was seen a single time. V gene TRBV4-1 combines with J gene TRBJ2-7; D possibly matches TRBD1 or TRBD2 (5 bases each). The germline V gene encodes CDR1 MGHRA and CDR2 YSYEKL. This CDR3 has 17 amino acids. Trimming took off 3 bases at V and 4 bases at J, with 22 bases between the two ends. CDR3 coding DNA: TGCGCCAGCAGCCAGGACACCACAGGATCCTCGGGGTACGAGCAGTACTTC. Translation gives CASSQDTTGSSGYEQYF.

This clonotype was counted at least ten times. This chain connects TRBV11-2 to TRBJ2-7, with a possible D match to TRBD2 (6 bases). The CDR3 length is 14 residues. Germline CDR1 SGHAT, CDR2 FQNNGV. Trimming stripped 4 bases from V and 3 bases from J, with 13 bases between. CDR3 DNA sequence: TGTGCCAGCAGCTCCAGCTGGGGGGTCTACGAGCAGTACTTC. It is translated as CASSSSWGVYEQYF.

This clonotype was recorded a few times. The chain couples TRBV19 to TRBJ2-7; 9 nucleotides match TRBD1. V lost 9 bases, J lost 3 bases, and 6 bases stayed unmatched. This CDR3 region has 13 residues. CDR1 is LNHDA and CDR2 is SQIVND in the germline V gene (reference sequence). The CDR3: CASARDRDYEQYF. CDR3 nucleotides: TGTGCCAGCGCCCGGGACAGGGACTACGAGCAGTACTTC.

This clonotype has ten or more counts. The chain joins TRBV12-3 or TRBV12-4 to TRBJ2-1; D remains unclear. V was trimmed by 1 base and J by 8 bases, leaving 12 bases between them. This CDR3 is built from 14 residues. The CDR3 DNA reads TGTGCCAGCAGTTTAGAAAAAGACCGGTATGAGCAGTTCTTC. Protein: CASSLEKDRYEQFF.

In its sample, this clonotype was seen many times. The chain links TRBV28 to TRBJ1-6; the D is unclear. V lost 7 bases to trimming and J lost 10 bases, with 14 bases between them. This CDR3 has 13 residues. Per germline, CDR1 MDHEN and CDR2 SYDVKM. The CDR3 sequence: CASMWTQSSPLHF. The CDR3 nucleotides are TGTGCCAGCATGTGGACGCAGAGCTCACCCCTCCACTTT.

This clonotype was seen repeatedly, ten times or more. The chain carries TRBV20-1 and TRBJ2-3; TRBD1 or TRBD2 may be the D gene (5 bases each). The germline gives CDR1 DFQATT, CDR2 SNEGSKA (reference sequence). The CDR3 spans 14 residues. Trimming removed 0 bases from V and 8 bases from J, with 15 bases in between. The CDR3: CSAREGTFRVTQYF. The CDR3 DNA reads TGCAGTGCTAGAGAGGGGACGTTCAGGGTTACGCAGTATTTT.

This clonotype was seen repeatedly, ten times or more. The CDR3 spells CSAEGRGVLNQPQHF. CDR3 in DNA: TGCAGTGCTGAGGGGAGGGGGGTACTCAATCAGCCCCAGCATTTT. V gene TRBV20-1 combines with J gene TRBJ1-5; possible D gene TRBD1, 6 bases. Germline V gene lookup returns CDR1 DFQATT and CDR2 SNEGSKA (reference sequence). This CDR3 comprises 15 residues. Trimming stripped 5 bases from V and 3 bases from J, with 17 bases between.

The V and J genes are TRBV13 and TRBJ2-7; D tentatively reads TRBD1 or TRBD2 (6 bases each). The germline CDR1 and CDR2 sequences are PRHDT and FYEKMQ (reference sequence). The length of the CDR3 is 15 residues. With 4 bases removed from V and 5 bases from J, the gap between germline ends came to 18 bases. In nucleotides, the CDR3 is TGTGCCAGCAGCTGGCGCCCGGGGGCTAGGAACGAGCAGTACTTC. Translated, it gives CASSWRPGARNEQYF.

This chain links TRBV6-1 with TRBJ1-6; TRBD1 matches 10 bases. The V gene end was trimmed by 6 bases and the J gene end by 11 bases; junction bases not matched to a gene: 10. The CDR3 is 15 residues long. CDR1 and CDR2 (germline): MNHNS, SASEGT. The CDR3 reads CASSPPGQGLAPLHF. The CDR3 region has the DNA TGTGCCAGCAGCCCGCCGGGACAGGGGTTGGCACCCCTCCACTTT.

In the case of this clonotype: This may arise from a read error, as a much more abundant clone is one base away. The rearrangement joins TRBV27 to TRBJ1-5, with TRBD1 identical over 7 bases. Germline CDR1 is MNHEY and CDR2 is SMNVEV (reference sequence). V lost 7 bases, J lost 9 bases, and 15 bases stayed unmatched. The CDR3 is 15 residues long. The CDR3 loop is CASNPLSGQSWPQHF. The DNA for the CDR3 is TGTGCCAGCAACCCCCTATCGGGACAGTCGTGGCCCCAGCATTTT.

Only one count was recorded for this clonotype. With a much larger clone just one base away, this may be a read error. CDR3 loop: CASSSTGGGYEQFF. The CDR3 region has the DNA TGTGCCAGCAGCTCGACAGGGGGGGGCTACGAGCAGTTCTTC. The gene calls are TRBV6-1 and TRBJ2-1; 9 bases align to TRBD1. The CDR3 is 14 residues long. CDR1 is MNHNS and CDR2 is SASEGT in the germline V gene. The junction had 10 bases not matched to a gene; V was cut back by 6 bases and J by 10 bases.

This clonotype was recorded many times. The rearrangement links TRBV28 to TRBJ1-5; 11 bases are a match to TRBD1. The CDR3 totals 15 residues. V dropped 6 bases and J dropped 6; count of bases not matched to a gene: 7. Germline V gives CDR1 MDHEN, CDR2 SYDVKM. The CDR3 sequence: CASSLAGTGGQPQHF. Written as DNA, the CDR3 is TGTGCCAGCAGCCTTGCCGGGACAGGGGGTCAGCCCCAGCATTTT.

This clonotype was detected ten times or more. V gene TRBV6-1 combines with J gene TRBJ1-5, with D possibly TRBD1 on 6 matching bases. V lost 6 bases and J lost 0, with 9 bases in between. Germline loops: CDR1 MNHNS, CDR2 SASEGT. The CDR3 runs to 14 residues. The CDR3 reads CASRGQTSNQPQHF. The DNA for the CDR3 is TGTGCCAGCAGAGGACAGACTAGCAATCAGCCCCAGCATTTT.

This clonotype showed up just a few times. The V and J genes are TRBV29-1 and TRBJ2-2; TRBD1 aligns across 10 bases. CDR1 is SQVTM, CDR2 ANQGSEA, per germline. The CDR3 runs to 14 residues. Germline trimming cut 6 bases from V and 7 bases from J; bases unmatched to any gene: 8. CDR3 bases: TGCAGCGTAGATAGGACAGGGGGATTCGGGGAGCTGTTTTTT. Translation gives CSVDRTGGFGELFF.

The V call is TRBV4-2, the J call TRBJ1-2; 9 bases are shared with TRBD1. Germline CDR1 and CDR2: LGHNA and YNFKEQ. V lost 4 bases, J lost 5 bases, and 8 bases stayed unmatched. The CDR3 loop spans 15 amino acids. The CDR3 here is CASSREDRGGYGYTF. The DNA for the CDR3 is TGTGCCAGCAGCCGCGAGGACAGGGGTGGTTATGGCTACACCTTC.

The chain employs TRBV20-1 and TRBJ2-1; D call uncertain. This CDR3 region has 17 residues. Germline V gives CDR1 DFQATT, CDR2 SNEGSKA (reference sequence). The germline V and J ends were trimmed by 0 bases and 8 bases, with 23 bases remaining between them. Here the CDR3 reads CSARDGMSSWARYEQFF. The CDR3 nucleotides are TGCAGTGCTAGAGATGGAATGTCGTCGTGGGCTAGGTATGAGCAGTTCTTC.

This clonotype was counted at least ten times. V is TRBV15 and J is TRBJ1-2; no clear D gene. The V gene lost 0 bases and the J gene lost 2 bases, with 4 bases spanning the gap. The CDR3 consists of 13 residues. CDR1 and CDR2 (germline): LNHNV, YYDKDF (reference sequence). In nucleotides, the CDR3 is TGTGCCACCAGCAGAGATCCGAACTATGGCTACACCTTC. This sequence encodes CATSRDPNYGYTF.

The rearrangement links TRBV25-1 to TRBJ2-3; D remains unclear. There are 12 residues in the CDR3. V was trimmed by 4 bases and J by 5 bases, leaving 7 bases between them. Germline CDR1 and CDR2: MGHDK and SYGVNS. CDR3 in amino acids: CASSATGDTQYF. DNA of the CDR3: TGTGCCAGCAGTGCCACTGGAGATACGCAGTATTTT.

CDR3 in DNA: TGCGCCAGCAGCTTGGCCCCGACAGGTAAACCCTACGAGCAGTACTTC. It translates to CASSLAPTGKPYEQYF. V is TRBV5-1 and J is TRBJ2-7; a weak D match, TRBD1 (6 bases). This CDR3 contains 16 residues. Trimming took off 0 bases at V and 2 bases at J, with 15 bases between the two ends. Germline-derived CDR1 and CDR2 are SGHRS and YFSETQ.

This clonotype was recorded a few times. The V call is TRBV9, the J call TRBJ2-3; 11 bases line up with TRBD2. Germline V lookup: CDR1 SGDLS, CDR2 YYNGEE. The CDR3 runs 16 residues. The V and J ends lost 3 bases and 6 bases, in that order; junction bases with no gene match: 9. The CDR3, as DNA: TGTGCCAGCAGCGCGGCTAGCGGGGGGCCCATTGATACGCAGTATTTT. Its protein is CASSAASGGPIDTQYF.

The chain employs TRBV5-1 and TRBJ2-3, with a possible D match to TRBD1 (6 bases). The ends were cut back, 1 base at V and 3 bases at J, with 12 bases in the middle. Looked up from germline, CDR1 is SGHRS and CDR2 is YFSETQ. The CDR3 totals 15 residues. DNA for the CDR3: TGCGCCAGCAGCTTGTTACAGGGCGAGACAGATACGCAGTATTTT. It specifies CASSLLQGETDTQYF.

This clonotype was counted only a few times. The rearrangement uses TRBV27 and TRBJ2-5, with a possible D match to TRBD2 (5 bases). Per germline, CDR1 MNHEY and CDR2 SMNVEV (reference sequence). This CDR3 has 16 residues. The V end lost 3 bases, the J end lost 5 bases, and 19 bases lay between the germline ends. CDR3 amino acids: CASSFLTAGELETQYF. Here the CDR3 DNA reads TGTGCCAGCAGTTTTTTGACGGCTGGGGAGTTGGAGACCCAGTACTTC.

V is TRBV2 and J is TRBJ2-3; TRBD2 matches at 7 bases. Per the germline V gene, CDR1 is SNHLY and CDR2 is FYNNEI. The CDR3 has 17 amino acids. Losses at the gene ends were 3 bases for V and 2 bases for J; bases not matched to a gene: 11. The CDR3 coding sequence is TGTGCCAGCAGTGAGATGTGGGGGGGGGTTATCACAGATACGCAGTATTTT. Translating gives CASSEMWGGVITDTQYF.